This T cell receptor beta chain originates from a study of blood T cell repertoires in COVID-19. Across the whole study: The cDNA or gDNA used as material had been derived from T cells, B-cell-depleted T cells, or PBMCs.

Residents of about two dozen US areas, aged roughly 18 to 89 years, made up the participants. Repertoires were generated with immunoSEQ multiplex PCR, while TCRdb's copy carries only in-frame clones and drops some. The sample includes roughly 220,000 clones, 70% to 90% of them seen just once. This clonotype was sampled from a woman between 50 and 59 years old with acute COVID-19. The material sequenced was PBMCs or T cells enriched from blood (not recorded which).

The CDR3 DNA reads TGTGCCAGCAGTCACCTGGGACAGGGCTATAGCAATCAGCCCCAGCATTTT. It translates to CASSHLGQGYSNQPQHF. The V gene is TRBV28, the J gene TRBJ1-5, with 9 positions matching TRBD1. V gave up 5 bases and J gave up 0 bases; unmatched junction bases: 8. This CDR3 is 17 amino acids long. CDR1 and CDR2 (germline): MDHEN, SYDVKM.